Presented here are 2 T cell receptor beta chains from one specimen sequenced in a study of T cells in Graves' hyperthyroidism and ophthalmopathy. TCR beta CDR3 sequences were amplified from RNA transcripts. Using the HTBI primer set, a first-round RT-PCR was run on the TCR CDR3. TCRdb redid the calling of the multiplex PCR reads with MiXCR, one entry per CDR3 protein. The table has 540,000 or so distinct CDR3 sequences, around 14% seen once; the top ten hold roughly 6.6%. The material sequenced was blood. Every receptor here comes from a woman aged 30 to 39 with Graves' hyperthyroidism.

Worth noting for this clonotype: This likely comes from a read error, as the CDR3 has no conserved phenylalanine or tryptophan at its end. This chain joins TRBV5-4 and TRBJ2-1, with D unresolved. With 8 bases removed from V and 0 bases from J, the gap between germline ends came to 15 bases. From germline, CDR1 is SGHNT and CDR2 YYREEE (reference sequence). CDR3 length equals 15 residues. This CDR3 is CASSNGVSSYNEQFL. In DNA, the CDR3 is TGTGCCAGTAGTAATGGGGTGAGCTCCTACAATGAGCAGTTCCTC.

This clonotype was seen a few times. The rearrangement joins TRBV14 to TRBJ2-3, with D unclear. The CDR3 is made up of 15 amino acids. V was pared by 2 bases and J by 0 bases, with 9 bases between. Germline V lookup: CDR1 SGHDN, CDR2 FVKESK. CDR3 protein: CASSQQAHSTDTQYF. In nucleotides, the CDR3 is TGTGCCAGCAGCCAACAAGCCCATAGCACAGATACGCAGTATTTT.